In its sample, the clone carrying this T cell receptor beta chain was seen once. The data were taken from a study of long-term antiretroviral therapy in people with HIV. The CDR3 extends over 14 amino acids. The V and J ends lost 1 base and 1 base respectively, with 11 bases between them. The germline CDR1 and CDR2 sequences are SQVTM and ANQGSEA. With survey level as its setting, the immunoSEQ assay was v3.0. Assay: immunoSEQ multiplex PCR; the TCRdb copy retains only in-frame clones and omits some. This table holds over 25,000 clones, 85% to 90% found once. The chain links TRBV29-1 to TRBJ2-7, with D possibly matching TRBD1 (7 bases). This TCR derives from a man in his forties or fifties with HIV. Sequenced here: unsorted PBMCs, sampled 3.2 years before starting antiretroviral therapy. The CDR3: CSVEGQGGSYEQYF. The DNA for the CDR3 is TGCAGCGTTGAAGGGCAGGGGGGTTCCTACGAGCAGTACTTC.